This T cell receptor (beta chain) emerged from a study of T-cell memory formation after mild COVID-19. The V gene's germline CDR1 is LNHDA and CDR2 SQIVND (reference sequence). The CDR3 totals 14 residues. The V segment lost 9 bases and the J segment 10 bases; nucleotides outside the gene matches: 13. Using constant-segment primers, 5'RACE produced TCR alpha and TCR beta cDNA libraries carrying sample barcodes and UMIs. TCRdb called the 5' RACE reads again in MiXCR, with one record for every CDR3 protein. The sample records 430,000 or so distinct CDR3 sequences, nearly 25% being singletons. General study findings and limits: Contracting clones from day 15 to 85 showed balanced CD4/CD8; later expanders favored CD4+.

Concerning this clonotype itself: The target antigen is unknown.

The sample comprised PBMCs or a T cell subset sorted from them (not recorded which). The sequence came from an adult woman who had mild COVID-19 (a few samples of this study predate the infection). Cell type and time point are not known. This chain joins TRBV19 and TRBJ2-1, with TRBD1 identical over 9 bases. CDR3 loop: CASTIRDRVREQFF. CDR3 in DNA: TGTGCCAGCACAATCCGGGACAGGGTGAGGGAGCAGTTCTTC.